The rows below give T cell receptor beta chains drawn from one sample of a study of blood T cells in healthy people across ages. TCRdb itself ran the 5' RACE reads through MiXCR, one entry per CDR3 protein. In the table there are about 1,500,000 distinct CDR3 sequences, 28% of which are singletons. The sequenced sample consisted of blood. The source of these receptors is a young woman in good health. CDR3s include the opening cysteine and the closing phenylalanine or tryptophan. The D gene is left open where the match is weak. Only some rows state a clone size, as once, few, many or a class for expanded clones.

J gene	V gene	clone size	D gene	CDR3 protein	CDR3 DNA
TRBJ2-1	TRBV4-1	NA	TRBD2	CASSLWTSGGANEQFF	TGCGCCAGCAGCCTTTGGACTAGCGGGGGGGCTAATGAGCAGTTCTTC
TRBJ2-1	TRBV7-2	few	NA	CASSYQDEQFF	TGTGCCAGCAGCTATCAGGATGAGCAGTTCTTC
TRBJ2-7	TRBV2	few	NA	CASQFGQVSYEQYF	TGTGCCAGCCAGTTCGGACAAGTCTCCTACGAGCAGTACTTC
TRBJ2-1	TRBV7-2	many	NA	CASSLGQRNEQFF	TGTGCCAGCAGCTTAGGGCAGCGCAATGAGCAGTTCTTC
TRBJ2-3	TRBV12-3/TRBV12-4	NA	NA	CARRRADMEYF	TGTGCCAGAAGGAGAGCAGATATGGAGTATTTT
TRBJ1-2	TRBV7-2	NA	NA	CASSLELLYGYTF	TGTGCCAGCAGCTTAGAGCTCCTCTATGGCTACACCTTC
TRBJ1-1	TRBV9	few	NA	CASSVVTEAFF	TGTGCCAGCAGCGTAGTAACTGAAGCTTTCTTT
TRBJ2-1	TRBV6-6	many	TRBD1	CASKTGTGVGNEQFF	TGTGCCAGCAAAACCGGGACAGGGGTGGGCAATGAGCAGTTCTTC
TRBJ2-7	TRBV7-9	many	NA	CASSFRDRSYEQYF	TGTGCCAGCAGCTTTCGAGACAGATCCTACGAGCAGTACTTC
TRBJ2-3	TRBV12-3/TRBV12-4	NA	TRBD2	CASSLGASGMADAEYF	TGTGCCAGCAGTTTAGGGGCTAGCGGGATGGCAGATGCGGAGTATTTT
TRBJ2-5	TRBV2	NA	TRBD2	CASIGQREYQETQYF	TGTGCCAGCATTGGACAGCGGGAGTACCAAGAGACCCAGTACTTC
TRBJ2-3	TRBV20-1	NA	TRBD2	CSARDVASGSIDTQYF	TGCAGTGCTAGAGATGTCGCTAGCGGGAGTATAGATACGCAGTATTTT
TRBJ2-3	TRBV20-1	NA	NA	CSAGVAEAVDTQYF	TGCAGTGCTGGGGTAGCCGAGGCCGTGGATACGCAGTATTTT
TRBJ2-3	TRBV5-1	many	NA	CASRGGPSTDTQYF	TGCGCCAGCAGGGGAGGTCCTAGCACAGATACGCAGTATTTT
TRBJ2-7	TRBV18	many	NA	CASSPTGNEQYF	TGTGCCAGCTCACCCACAGGGAACGAGCAGTACTTC
TRBJ1-3	TRBV10-3	NA	TRBD1	CAISEGQGRNTIYF	TGTGCCATCAGTGAAGGACAGGGTAGAAACACCATATATTTT
TRBJ1-1	TRBV5-4	NA	NA	CASSSGGNMNTEAFF	TGTGCCAGCAGTTCGGGTGGCAACATGAACACTGAAGCTTTCTTT
TRBJ2-1	TRBV2	NA	NA	CASSERSVYNEQFF	TGTGCCAGCAGTGAGCGCTCTGTTTACAATGAGCAGTTCTTC
TRBJ2-1	TRBV7-2	NA	NA	CASSLGLGKNEQFF	TGTGCCAGCAGCTTAGGTCTGGGAAAGAATGAGCAGTTCTTC
TRBJ1-4	TRBV20-1	NA	TRBD1	CSAPHRGQGEKLFF	TGCAGTGCGCCCCACAGGGGGCAAGGGGAAAAACTGTTTTTT
TRBJ2-3	TRBV9	many	NA	CASSGSLADTQYF	TGTGCCAGCAGCGGGTCACTTGCAGATACGCAGTATTTT
TRBJ2-7	TRBV28	NA	NA	CASTRGGGNEQYF	TGTGCCAGCACCCGGGGAGGGGGAAACGAGCAGTACTTC
TRBJ1-2	TRBV5-1	NA	NA	CASSLVASYGYTF	TGCGCCAGCAGCTTGGTGGCTAGCTATGGCTACACCTTC
TRBJ1-1	TRBV20-1	once	TRBD1	CRARVAGQEAFF	TGCAGGGCTAGAGTAGCGGGACAGGAAGCTTTCTTT
TRBJ2-3	TRBV28	NA	NA	CASSTDDGATNTDTQYF	TGTGCCAGCAGTACCGACGATGGGGCCACAAACACAGATACGCAGTATTTT
TRBJ2-4	TRBV27	few	NA	CASSLGAPGIQYF	TGTGCCAGCAGTCTTGGGGCCCCGGGCATTCAGTACTTC
TRBJ1-1	TRBV6-1	few	TRBD1	CASSEFTGGNTEAFF	TGTGCCAGCAGTGAATTTACAGGGGGAAACACTGAAGCTTTCTTT
TRBJ1-6	TRBV5-1	NA	NA	CASSFEAGGSPRHF	TGCGCCAGCAGCTTCGAGGCCGGGGGTTCACCCCGCCACTTT
TRBJ2-3	TRBV7-2	once	NA	CASSCGGNTDTQYF	TGTGCCAGCAGCTGCGGAGGGAACACAGATACGCAGTATTTT
TRBJ1-2	TRBV10-1	few	TRBD1	CASSEGTGGAYYGYTF	TGCGCCAGCAGTGAAGGGACAGGGGGCGCGTACTATGGCTACACCTTC
TRBJ2-1	TRBV7-2	many	TRBD2	CASSLRGGGYNEQFF	TGTGCCAGCAGCTTACGGGGGGGCGGATACAATGAGCAGTTCTTC
TRBJ1-1	TRBV9	few	NA	CASSEGDGTEAFF	TGTGCCAGCAGCGAGGGAGACGGCACTGAAGCTTTCTTT
TRBJ2-1	TRBV30	NA	TRBD2	CAWVPRGGSHEQFF	TGTGCCTGGGTGCCGCGCGGGGGATCGCATGAGCAGTTCTTC
TRBJ2-3	TRBV20-1	few	NA	CSARPSGTTDTQYF	TGCAGTGCTAGACCCAGCGGGACAACAGATACGCAGTATTTT
TRBJ2-1	TRBV10-3	many	NA	CAISDTGREQFF	TGTGCCATCAGTGATACAGGGCGTGAGCAGTTCTTC
TRBJ1-4	TRBV5-1	NA	NA	CASSFRTGSSNEKLFF	TGCGCCAGCAGCTTTCGAACAGGGAGTTCCAATGAAAAACTGTTTTTT
TRBJ2-3	TRBV6-5	few	TRBD1	CASRYGQGGSDTQYF	TGTGCCAGCAGATATGGACAGGGGGGATCAGATACGCAGTATTTT
TRBJ1-1	TRBV5-1	NA	NA	CASSLRGIAEAFF	TGCGCCAGCAGCTTGAGGGGAATTGCTGAAGCTTTCTTT
TRBJ2-5	TRBV7-2	many	TRBD1	CASSLGQGASAETQYF	TGTGCCAGCAGCCTTGGACAGGGGGCGTCGGCGGAGACCCAGTACTTC
TRBJ2-4	TRBV9	NA	TRBD1	CASSVQGADIQYF	TGTGCCAGCAGCGTACAGGGGGCCGACATTCAGTACTTC
TRBJ2-7	TRBV20-1	NA	NA	CSARGTGTITYEQYF	TGCAGTGCTAGAGGCACCGGGACGATCACCTACGAGCAGTACTTC
TRBJ2-1	TRBV7-9	few	TRBD2	CASSAGPAGDYNEQFF	TGTGCCAGCAGCGCCGGGCCAGCGGGGGACTACAATGAGCAGTTCTTC
TRBJ2-7	TRBV7-9	few	TRBD1	CASSPWETGVDEQYF	TGTGCCAGCAGCCCGTGGGAGACAGGGGTTGACGAGCAGTACTTC
TRBJ2-1	TRBV5-5	NA	TRBD2	CASTGLVPYNEQFF	TGTGCCAGCACCGGACTAGTTCCCTACAATGAGCAGTTCTTC
TRBJ2-7	TRBV30	few	NA	CAWDVHGEQYF	TGTGCCTGGGACGTTCATGGAGAGCAGTACTTC
TRBJ1-1	TRBV7-8	NA	NA	CASSSRTRNTEAFF	TGTGCCAGCAGCTCAAGGACGAGGAACACTGAAGCTTTCTTT
TRBJ1-5	TRBV28	NA	NA	CVRPTGIQPQHF	TGTGTCAGACCGACGGGGATTCAGCCCCAGCATTTT
TRBJ2-3	TRBV9	few	TRBD1	CASSEQTQGCTTDTQYF	TGTGCCAGCAGCGAACAAACACAGGGGTGTACCACAGATACGCAGTATTTT
TRBJ2-3	TRBV5-5	NA	TRBD2	CASSFGRARTSGTDTQYF	TGTGCCAGCAGCTTCGGAAGGGCTAGGACTAGCGGCACAGATACGCAGTATTTT
TRBJ2-5	TRBV10-2	many	NA	CASKKGGETQYF	TGCGCCAGCAAGAAGGGGGGGGAGACCCAGTACTTC
TRBJ1-5	TRBV20-1	NA	NA	CSASRFQELGGQPQHF	TGCAGTGCTAGCCGATTTCAGGAGCTCGGAGGTCAGCCCCAGCATTTT